This TCR beta chain was observed in a study of blood T cell repertoires in COVID-19. For the study at large: The origin of the acute and convalescent COVID-19 samples was the United States, Italy and Spain. In each case, the material was cDNA or gDNA derived from T cells, B-cell-depleted T cells, or PBMCs.

Between the trimmed V and J ends, which lost 3 bases and 1 base, there was a span of 13 bases. This CDR3 contains 15 residues. Germline V CDR1 and CDR2: SGHDT, YYEEEE. As handled by the study authors: Nucleated cell counts were estimated from reference gene primer amplification. TCRdb keeps only in-frame clones here, not all; method: immunoSEQ multiplex PCR. The V and J calls and the clone size are those of that table, but D and trimming were determined from the DNA. The data show 25,000 to 30,000 clones, around 88% seen once. The receptor was derived from a human donor in a cohort sampled during active COVID-19. The rearrangement joins TRBV5-6 to TRBJ1-1, with D possibly being TRBD1 (6 bases). Source material: peripheral blood. CDR3 sequence: CASSSLGQTNTEAFF. The CDR3 DNA sequence: TGTGCCAGCAGCTCTCTAGGACAGACGAACACTGAAGCTTTCTTT.